The text below deals with one TCR beta chain. Its antigen is as yet unknown. V was cut by 8 bases and J by 5 bases, with 12 bases left in between. Germline values: CDR1 SGHVS, CDR2 FQNEAQ. The CDR3 extends over 13 amino acids. The entry originates in a study of T cell repertoires in cytomegalovirus infection. At the level of the study: Both a matching HLA type and CMV infection were indicated by public TCR beta signatures.

TCRdb used MiXCR to reprocess the reads, holding one entry per CDR3 protein. Of approximately 590,000 distinct CDR3 sequences listed, roughly 42% were seen once; the top ten hold about 48%. Whole-study results and caveats: Cumulative public TCR beta family frequency identified carriers of CMV plus the relevant HLA. HLA-C-restricted CMV clonotypes gave the most frequent clonotype in two of eight donors.

The chain joins TRBV7-8 to TRBJ2-2, with D uncertain. This receptor was taken from a human donor in good health (CMV status not recorded). Some clones in this sample may be carry-over from other donors' samples. This specimen consisted of cultured PBMCs, obtained from culture after CMV antigen stimulation. CDR3 region: CASRKTRTGELFF. CDR3 sequence (DNA): TGTGCCAGCCGAAAGACAAGGACCGGGGAGCTGTTTTTT.